Listed below are T cell receptor beta chains from one sample, sequenced in a study of regulatory T cells. Clones were read by immunoSEQ multiplex PCR, and TCRdb kept only the in-frame ones, dropping some. The profile covers 15,000 or so clones, with more than 90% appearing a single time and approximately 30% taken by the ten largest. Sequenced input: CD8+ T cells sorted from blood. All receptors derive from a person aged 18 to 30 with CD3G deficiency. Both conserved end residues are part of each CDR3. D genes are given only for firm matches. Some rows mark clone size as missing; the rest say once, few, many or name a class of expanded clone.

V	size	J	D	DNA	CDR3
TRBV13	-	TRBJ2-7	-	TGTGCCAGCAGCTTAGGCAAGGGGGCCTACGAGCAGTACTTC	CASSLGKGAYEQYF
TRBV5-4	-	TRBJ2-2	TRBD2	TGTGCCAGCAGCTTGGGACTAGCGGGGACGGACACCGGGGAGCTGTTTTTT	CASSLGLAGTDTGELFF
TRBV6-1	-	TRBJ2-7	-	TGTGCCAGCAGCCCACAGGGTATCGAGCAGTACTTC	CASSPQGIEQYF
TRBV27	-	TRBJ1-1	-	TGTGCCAGCAGTAGGGTGGGGACTGAAGCTTTCTTT	CASSRVGTEAFF
TRBV23-1	-	TRBJ2-2	TRBD2	TGCGCCAGCAGTCACCCCGACTCGAGCGGGGGGGCCGGGGCCGGGGAGCTGTTTTTT	CASSHPDSSGGAGAGELFF
TRBV7-9	-	TRBJ2-1	TRBD1	TGTGCCAGCAGCTCCTCCGACAGGGGGAACTACAATGAGCAGTTCTTC	CASSSSDRGNYNEQFF
TRBV5-1	once	TRBJ2-5	-	TGCGCCAGCAGCTTGGACCAAGAGACCCAGTACTTC	CASSLDQETQYF
TRBV30	-	TRBJ2-7	-	TGTGCCTGGAGTGTGGATAACTACGAGCAGTACTTC	CAWSVDNYEQYF
TRBV13	-	TRBJ2-7	-	TGTGCCAGCAGCCCCCGCCGGGAAGCGGGCTCCTACGAGCAGTACTTC	CASSPRREAGSYEQYF
TRBV5-1	-	TRBJ2-3	TRBD2	TGCGCCAGCAGCTTGGAGCGGGGAAGCACAGATACGCAGTATTTT	CASSLERGSTDTQYF
TRBV28	-	TRBJ2-7	-	TGTGCCAGCAGCCCTACCCCAGGTCACGAGCAGTACTTC	CASSPTPGHEQYF
TRBV9	once	TRBJ1-4	-	TGTGCCAGCAGCGTATCCGGGGTTGGTGAAAAACTGTTTTTT	CASSVSGVGEKLFF
TRBV6-5	-	TRBJ1-5	-	TGTGCCAGCAGCGTGTCTGACGGTGCAGCCCAGCATTTT	CASSVSDGAAQHF
TRBV27	-	TRBJ2-3	TRBD2	TGTGCCAGCAGTCCTCCGGGACTAGCGGGGGGAAGTAGGAATCGGTATTTT	CASSPPGLAGGSRNRYF
TRBV7-9	-	TRBJ1-1	-	TGTGCCAGCAGCTTAATTGGCGAAGCTTTCTTT	CASSLIGEAFF
TRBV2	-	TRBJ1-6	-	TGTGCCAGCCTAACTGAGGGGAATTCACCCCTCCACTTT	CASLTEGNSPLHF
TRBV5-6	-	TRBJ2-2	TRBD1	TGTGCCAGCAGCTTGTACAGGGGGCGCGACACCGGGGAGCTGTTTTTT	CASSLYRGRDTGELFF
TRBV29-1	-	TRBJ1-4	TRBD1	TGCAGCGTTGAATTAACGGGACAGGGCGATGAAAAACTGTTTTTT	CSVELTGQGDEKLFF
TRBV12-2	-	TRBJ2-7	-	TGTGCAAGTCGCTCCGAGCCAGCTTACGAGCAGTACTTC	CASRSEPAYEQYF
TRBV11-2	-	TRBJ2-4	-	TGTGCCAGCAGCGAGGGGGGTGCCAAAAACATTCAGTACTTC	CASSEGGAKNIQYF
TRBV25-1	-	TRBJ2-3	TRBD2	TGTGCCAGCAGTGAATGGGGAGCGGGGGTCAGCACAGATACGCAGTATTTT	CASSEWGAGVSTDTQYF
TRBV18	-	TRBJ1-4	-	TGTGCCAGCTCACCCAGCGGGGAAAAACTGTTTTTT	CASSPSGEKLFF
TRBV6-6	once	TRBJ1-5	-	TGTGCCAGCAGCTACGTAGGGGGTTATCAGCCCCAGCATTTT	CASSYVGGYQPQHF
TRBV6-1	once	TRBJ2-3	TRBD2	TGTGCCAGCAGTGATAGCGGGGGGGCCTTTTATACGCAGTATTTT	CASSDSGGAFYTQYF
TRBV27	once	TRBJ2-7	TRBD1	TGTGCCAGCAGTTTGGTGACAGGGTCATACGAGCAGTACTTC	CASSLVTGSYEQYF
TRBV5-4	-	TRBJ2-1	-	TGTGCCAGCAGCTTTATTGCGGGTTCCTACAATGAGCAGTTCTTC	CASSFIAGSYNEQFF
TRBV10-3	-	TRBJ2-7	TRBD1	TGTGCCACTTCTCGGACAGGGGAGACTTACGAGCAGTACTTC	CATSRTGETYEQYF
TRBV7-9	-	TRBJ2-1	TRBD2	TGTGCCAGCAGTGGGACTAGCGGGTTAAATTCCTACAATGAGCAGTTCTTC	CASSGTSGLNSYNEQFF
TRBV19	-	TRBJ2-7	-	TGTGCCAGTAGCCCCGGACAGTCCTACGAGCAGTACTTC	CASSPGQSYEQYF
TRBV25-1	-	TRBJ2-7	-	TGTGCCAGCAGCGGAAGGACGGTCTACGAGCAGTACTTC	CASSGRTVYEQYF
TRBV5-4	-	TRBJ2-3	-	TGTGCCAGCGGAGACTATCATAGCACAGATACGCAGTATTTT	CASGDYHSTDTQYF
TRBV13	once	TRBJ1-1	-	TGTGCCAGCAGCTTAGTGGACAGAGCTAACACTGAAGCTTTCTTT	CASSLVDRANTEAFF
TRBV27	once	TRBJ2-7	-	TGTGCCAGCTCCCCTGGGGGAGGACAAACATCCTACGAGCAGTACTTC	CASSPGGGQTSYEQYF
TRBV4-1	-	TRBJ2-7	-	TGCGCCAGCAGCCCAGGACTTACCTACGAGCAGTACTTC	CASSPGLTYEQYF